The 23 T cell receptor beta chains in this list originate from one sample, sequenced in a study of radiotherapy plus CTLA-4 blockade in lung cancer. Data came from immunoSEQ multiplex PCR; TCRdb stores just in-frame clones and leaves some out. The data hold 40,000 to 60,000 clones, with approximately 86% observed a single time. The sample in question was peripheral blood, obtained from a patient treated with radiotherapy plus ipilimumab. The receptors were sampled from a human donor with non-small cell lung cancer that progressed on radiotherapy plus ipilimumab. Some clones in this sample may be carry-over from other donors' samples.

This clone was seen once. The chain recombines TRBV4-1 with TRBJ2-2, with D tentatively TRBD2 (5 bases). CDR3 length: 14 amino acids. V lost 8 bases, J lost 1 base, and 11 bases lay in between. Looked up from germline, CDR1 is MGHRA and CDR2 is YSYEKL. This CDR3 reads CASSLGLNTGELFF. The CDR3 DNA sequence: TGCGCCAGCTCACTAGGGTTGAACACCGGGGAGCTGTTTTTT.

J is TRBJ2-7 and V is TRBV6-5; the D gene is possibly TRBD1 (6 bases). The V end was cut by 8 bases, the J end by 3 bases, with 11 bases between. Germline V gene data show CDR1 as MNHEY and CDR2 as SVGAGI. This CDR3 spans 12 amino acids. The CDR3 is CASLTGHYEQYF. The CDR3 bases are TGTGCCAGCCTTACGGGACACTACGAGCAGTACTTC.

The rearrangement joins TRBV10-2 to TRBJ2-1, with 10 bases that match TRBD2. V was clipped by 0 bases and J by 3 bases; unmatched bases: 2. Germline assignment: CDR1 WSHSY and CDR2 SAAADI. The CDR3 runs to 16 residues. DNA for the CDR3: TGCGCCAGCAGTGAGTCACTAGCGGGAATCTACAATGAGCAGTTCTTC. Translation: CASSESLAGIYNEQFF.

V gene TRBV27 combines with J gene TRBJ2-7, with TRBD2 as a possible D gene (5 bases). The ends were cut back, 5 bases at V and 6 bases at J, with 17 bases in the middle. The germline V gene has CDR1 MNHEY and CDR2 SMNVEV (reference sequence). This CDR3 has 14 amino acids. The chain's CDR3 is CASSPITRLLEQYF. The DNA of the CDR3 is TGTGCCAGCAGTCCGATTACTAGACTCCTCGAGCAGTACTTC.

This chain uses TRBV13 with TRBJ2-1; D is unresolved. V lost 4 bases and J 4 bases, leaving 23 bases between the germline ends. Looked up from germline, CDR1 is PRHDT and CDR2 is FYEKMQ (reference sequence). The CDR3 length is 18 residues. Here the CDR3 reads CASSSRTPLSTAYNEQFF. CDR3 bases: TGTGCCAGCAGCTCCCGTACCCCTCTCTCAACAGCATACAATGAGCAGTTCTTC.

This sequence joins TRBV11-2 and TRBJ2-3, with D maybe TRBD2 (6 bases). The CDR3 loop spans 15 amino acids. Germline assignment: CDR1 SGHAT and CDR2 FQNNGV. Trimming removed 3 bases from V and 2 bases from J, with 12 bases in between. CDR3 nucleotide sequence: TGTGCCAGCAGCTTTGGGACTCCACCCACAGATACGCAGTATTTT. It encodes CASSFGTPPTDTQYF.

The J gene is TRBJ2-5, the V gene TRBV5-1; D unclear. With the DNA end fitting TRBJ2-7 better, the J assignment may be wrong. Looked up from germline, CDR1 is SGHRS and CDR2 is YFSETQ. The CDR3 is 13 amino acids. The DNA of the CDR3 is TGCGCCAGCAGCTTGTACACCAACTACGAGCAGTACTTC. Translated, it gives CASSLYTNYEQYF.

The rearrangement joins TRBV4-1 to TRBJ1-1; the D gene is possibly TRBD1 (6 bases). CDR1 is MGHRA, CDR2 YSYEKL, per germline. V was cut by 1 base and J by 5 bases, with 14 bases left in between. The CDR3 contains 15 residues. The CDR3 sequence is CASSQVLQGWTEAFF. CDR3 in DNA: TGCGCCAGCAGCCAAGTGTTGCAGGGGTGGACTGAAGCTTTCTTT.

The chain employs TRBV18 and TRBJ2-6; TRBD1 agrees at 9 bases. The germline V gene has CDR1 KGHSH and CDR2 LQKENI. The CDR3 totals 18 residues. V shed 3 bases, J shed 0 bases, and the junction held 6 bases outside the gene matches. This CDR3 is CASSPGQGGRSGANVLTF. In DNA form, the CDR3 reads TGTGCCAGCTCACCGGGACAGGGAGGACGCTCTGGGGCCAACGTCCTGACTTTC.

The V gene is TRBV27, the J gene TRBJ2-5; D perhaps matches TRBD1 (6 bases). Germline V lookup: CDR1 MNHEY, CDR2 SMNVEV (reference sequence). This CDR3 spans 12 amino acids. The germline V and J ends were trimmed by 3 bases and 13 bases, with 15 bases remaining between them. The CDR3 region is CASSFLGQSLYF. The CDR3 DNA reads TGTGCCAGCAGTTTCCTCGGACAGTCCCTGTACTTC.

This clone was observed once. The chain's CDR3 is CASSRDRVYEQYF. As DNA, the CDR3 is TGCGCCAGCAGCCGAGACAGGGTCTACGAGCAGTACTTC. V usage is TRBV4-1 and J usage is TRBJ2-7; 7 bases are a match to TRBD1. The germline gives CDR1 MGHRA, CDR2 YSYEKL. J was trimmed by 3 bases and V by 4 bases; bases with no gene match: 3. The CDR3 runs 13 residues.

The J gene is TRBJ1-1, the V gene TRBV4-1, with 10 positions matching TRBD1. Germline loops: CDR1 MGHRA, CDR2 YSYEKL. V lost 4 bases, J lost 7 bases, and 12 bases stayed unmatched. The CDR3 extends over 16 amino acids. The CDR3 region is CASSLTTGGRGGEAFF. CDR3 sequence (DNA): TGCGCCAGCAGCCTCACGACAGGGGGCAGAGGAGGTGAAGCTTTCTTT.

The gene calls are TRBV18 and TRBJ1-1, with D tentatively TRBD1 (5 bases). Germline loops: CDR1 KGHSH, CDR2 LQKENI. The CDR3 has 13 amino acids. Deletions cut 5 bases from V and 7 bases from J, with 14 bases between. CDR3 in amino acids: CASSSGGTGEAFF. The DNA of the CDR3 is TGTGCCAGCTCATCGGGGGGGACCGGTGAAGCTTTCTTT.

The chain employs TRBV9 and TRBJ2-4; 7 bases are a match to TRBD1. The CDR3 is 14 residues long. Germline CDR1 reads SGDLS; CDR2 reads YYNGEE. J was trimmed by 2 bases and V by 4 bases; bases with no gene match: 3. CDR3 in amino acids: CASSKQGSKNIQYF. The CDR3 region has the DNA TGTGCCAGCAGCAAACAGGGGTCCAAAAACATTCAGTACTTC.

The chain uses TRBV10-3 and TRBJ2-6, with D unresolved. V lost 9 bases and J 0 bases, leaving 18 bases between the germline ends. The CDR3 spans 17 residues. Germline values: CDR1 ENHRY, CDR2 SYGVKD. CDR3 DNA sequence: TGTGCCATAGCCTTTTGGCAGGCCCGCTCTGGGGCCAACGTCCTGACTTTC. Translating gives CAIAFWQARSGANVLTF.

V is TRBV9 and J is TRBJ2-5; 7 positions match TRBD2. CDR1 is SGDLS and CDR2 is YYNGEE in the germline V gene. With V trimmed by 3 bases and J by 1 base, 9 bases remained unmatched. The CDR3 runs to 16 residues. Here the CDR3 reads CASSALGGRAQETQYF. The CDR3, as DNA: TGTGCCAGCAGCGCCCTTGGGGGGAGGGCCCAAGAGACCCAGTACTTC.

The chain combines TRBV5-1 with TRBJ1-1; unclear D gene. This CDR3 comprises 14 residues. V shed 0 bases and J shed 1 base, with 7 bases lying between them. Germline CDR1 and CDR2: SGHRS and YFSETQ. As DNA, the CDR3 is TGCGCCAGCAGCTTGGTTCAGGCGAACACTGAAGCTTTCTTT. Translation: CASSLVQANTEAFF. Based on the CDR3 plus reference TRBV5-1 and TRBJ1-1, the full variable domain is KAGVTQTPRYLIKTRGQQVTLSCSPISGHRSVSWYQQTPGQGLQFLFEYFSETQRNKGNFPGRFSGRQFSNSRSEMNVSTLELGDSALYLCASSLVQANTEAFFGQGTRLTVV.

This rearrangement joins TRBV19 to TRBJ1-3, with no clear D. This CDR3 has 14 amino acids. V dropped 6 bases and J dropped 1 base, with 10 bases sitting between them. CDR1 and CDR2 (germline): LNHDA, SQIVND (reference sequence). The CDR3, as DNA: TGTGCCAGTAGCCGGGTAGAATCTGGAAACACCATATATTTT. Translation gives CASSRVESGNTIYF.

This chain joins TRBV29-1 and TRBJ2-3; 7 nucleotides match TRBD1. CDR1 SQVTM and CDR2 ANQGSEA come from the germline V gene. Trimming cost V 5 bases and J 0 bases; bases outside gene matches: 14. This CDR3 contains 17 residues. CDR3 sequence reads: CSVSGQLQTTSTDTQYF. The CDR3 nucleotides read TGCAGCGTTTCGGGACAGCTGCAGACCACTAGCACAGATACGCAGTATTTT.

This chain connects TRBV5-1 to TRBJ2-7; 10 bases fit TRBD1. The CDR3 covers 17 residues. Unmatched junction bases numbered 13, after V lost 6 bases and J lost 1 base. Germline lookup yields CDR1 SGHRS and CDR2 YFSETQ. CDR3 in DNA: TGCGCCAGCACCCTCCGTGGACCGGACAGGGGGTCCTACGAGCAGTACTTC. The encoded protein is CASTLRGPDRGSYEQYF.

In regard to this clone: Germline and junction disagree at one end, which may indicate a read error. This rearrangement joins TRBV29-1 to TRBJ1-2; D is unclear. Germline V gene sequence: CDR1 SQVTM, CDR2 ANQGSEA. The CDR3 extends over 13 amino acids. For the CDR3, the DNA is TGCAGCTTTGAACGCGCGGCACTCGGGGGCTACACCTTC. Translating gives CSFERAALGGYTF.

This clone was recorded once. The chain has TRBV7-2 and TRBJ2-7; weak D call: TRBD2 (7 bases). The V and J ends lost 1 base and 1 base respectively, with 11 bases between them. The CDR3 runs to 15 residues. From germline, CDR1 is SGHTA and CDR2 FQGNSA. The CDR3 region has the DNA TGTGCCAGCAGCTTAGAAGGGGGGGAATCCTACGAGCAGTACTTC. Translating gives CASSLEGGESYEQYF.

The V call is TRBV7-2, the J call TRBJ2-2, with 8 bases matching TRBD1. In germline, CDR1 is SGHTA, CDR2 FQGNSA. The V and J ends lost 5 bases and 6 bases, in that order; junction bases with no gene match: 8. The CDR3 length is 15 residues. In nucleotides, the CDR3 is TGTGCCAGCAGCATGGGACAGGTGGGGGCCGGGGAGCTGTTTTTT. Protein product: CASSMGQVGAGELFF.